The 16 T cell receptor beta chains below were found in one sample sequenced in a study of tissue T cells after allogeneic stem cell transplantation. Only in-frame clones appear in the TCRdb table, and some are missing; sequencing was by immunoSEQ multiplex PCR. The sample has about 22,000 clones; just under 75% are singletons. Sequencing used spleen. These TCRs come from a female BALB/c mouse in good health. This strain has MHC haplotype H2-d.

This clone was seen only once. Gene labels here are mouse ones. Read coverage stops 1 residue before the CDR3 terminus; the germline J gene supplies the remainder. The chain combines TRBV13-2 with TRBJ2-5, with 8 bases aligning to TRBD2. With 1 base clipped from V and 3 bases from J, the junction kept 1 base outside the gene matches. CDR1 and CDR2 (germline): NNHNN, SYGAGS (reference sequence). The CDR3 has 14 amino acids. The CDR3: CASGDNWGQDTQYF. The DNA read from the CDR3 is TGTGCCAGCGGTGATAACTGGGGGCAAGACACCCAGTAC.

Notes on this clone: Germline and genes here are mouse. The read ends 1 residue early relative to the CDR3; the germline J gene fills the gap. The J gene is TRBJ2-1, the V gene TRBV2, with D unresolved. There are 15 residues in the CDR3. The V and J ends lost 0 bases and 2 bases respectively, with 8 bases between them. Germline V gives CDR1 LGHNA, CDR2 YSYQKL. CDR3 bases read: TGTGCCAGCAGCCAAGAGAGGGCGGACTATGCTGAGCAGTTC. This gives the protein CASSQERADYAEQF. The whole CDR3 is CASSQERADYAEQFF.

This clone appeared a few times. The gene symbols are mouse symbols. The read ends 1 residue before the CDR3 terminus; that terminus is restored from the germline J gene. This chain links TRBV20 with TRBJ2-7; TRBD2 is a possible D gene (6 bases). There are 11 residues in the CDR3. The V gene's germline CDR1 is GFQATS and CDR2 STVNSAI. V was trimmed by 4 bases and J by 4 bases, leaving 8 bases between them. The part of the CDR3 DNA that was read is TGTGGTGCTATTGGGGGTTATGAACAGTAC. This codes for CGAIGGYEQY. The CDR3 in full is CGAIGGYEQYF.

There are a few counts of this clone. Each gene name is a mouse one. The read halts 1 residue ahead of the CDR3 end, with the missing end drawn from the germline J gene. The rearrangement links TRBV29 to TRBJ2-7; 7 bases are shared with TRBD1. Germline lookup yields CDR1 MSHET and CDR2 SYDVDS. The trim removed 3 bases at V and 4 bases at J, leaving 0 bases unmatched. The CDR3 totals 12 residues. CDR3 bases read: TGTGCTAGCAGTTTGACAGGGTATGAACAGTAC. Amino acids: CASSLTGYEQY. The entire CDR3 protein reads CASSLTGYEQYF. Full variable domain (remainder filled in from reference TRBV29 and TRBJ2-7): DMKVTQMPRYLIKRMGENVLLECGQDMSHETMYWYRQDPGLGLQLIYISYDVDSNSEGDIPKGYRVSRKKREHFSLILDSAKTNQTSVYFCASSLTGYEQYFGPGTRLTVL.

As for this clone: Mouse names are used for the genes. CDR3 DNA (partial): TGTGCCAGCAGCCAAGACGGGACAGGGGGCTCCGACTACACC. It translates to CASSQDGTGGSDYT. The whole CDR3 region reads CASSQDGTGGSDYTF. V gene TRBV5 combines with J gene TRBJ1-2; 11 positions agree with TRBD1. The observed sequence ends 1 residue before the CDR3 terminus, with the missing tail filled in from the germline J gene. Per germline, CDR1 LGHNA and CDR2 YNLKQL (reference sequence). The CDR3 runs to 15 residues. The V gene end was trimmed by 0 bases and the J gene end by 4 bases; junction bases not matched to a gene: 1.

Of note for this clone: The genes are named according to mouse. Sequencing ends 1 residue short of the CDR3 end; the germline J gene provides the rest. The V call is TRBV13-1, the J call TRBJ1-4; 11 bases line up with TRBD1. The CDR3 is 14 residues long. V lost 5 bases and J lost 6; bases outside the gene matches: 3. The V gene's germline CDR1 is NSHNY and CDR2 SYGAGN. CDR3 DNA, as far as it was read: TGTGCCAGCAGCCGGGACAGGGGGGACGAAAGATTATTT. It encodes CASSRDRGDERLF. The complete CDR3 sequence is CASSRDRGDERLFF.

This clone was counted a few times. Mouse gene names and germline throughout. The read is 1 residue too short to cover the CDR3 end, so that end is filled in from the germline J gene. The chain is built from TRBV14 and TRBJ2-7, with D unresolved. V lost 1 base to trimming and J lost 0 bases, with 2 bases between them. Per germline, CDR1 SGHDT and CDR2 FRDEAV. CDR3 length: 12 residues. Incomplete CDR3 DNA: TGTGCCAGCAGTTTCGCCTCCTATGAACAGTAC. It codes for CASSFASYEQY. The entire CDR3 sequence reads CASSFASYEQYF.

As concerns this clone: The gene symbols are mouse symbols. The read terminates 1 residue before the CDR3 end, so the remaining end is supplied by the germline J gene. V and J are TRBV13-2 and TRBJ2-1, with 7 bases lining up with TRBD1. The V segment lost 2 bases and the J segment 4 bases; nucleotides outside the gene matches: 0. Germline V CDR1 and CDR2: NNHNN, SYGAGS (reference sequence). CDR3 length equals 13 residues. CDR3 DNA, as far as it was read: TGTGCCAGCGGTGAGGGACAGTATGCTGAGCAGTTC. Residues: CASGEGQYAEQF. The full CDR3 protein reads CASGEGQYAEQFF.

Details on this clone: Each gene name is a mouse one. The read comes to an end 1 residue before the CDR3 does, leaving the germline J gene to fill in the end. The chain couples TRBV31 to TRBJ1-2; 10 bases are a match to TRBD1. Trimming took 0 bases from V and 2 from J; bases not matched to a gene: 3. This CDR3 has 15 amino acids. The V gene's germline CDR1 is GKSSPN and CDR2 SITVG. The CDR3 here is CAWSLGDRGNSDYTF. The covered CDR3 bases are TGTGCCTGGAGTCTAGGGGACAGGGGTAACTCCGACTACACC.

Turning to this clone: Gene names are mouse gene names. With the read ending 1 residue before the CDR3 end, the germline J gene is used to fill in that end. The rearrangement joins TRBV31 to TRBJ2-3; D tentatively fits TRBD1 or TRBD2 (6 bases each). Germline V gene data show CDR1 as GKSSPN and CDR2 as SITVG. The CDR3 has 14 amino acids. V lost 0 bases to trimming and J lost 2 bases, with 9 bases between them. CDR3 protein: CAWSLLGAAETLYF. The CDR3 bases that were read are TGTGCCTGGAGTCTATTGGGGGCTGCAGAAACGCTGTAT.

Note on this clone: Gene names refer to mouse genes. The CDR3 end lies 1 residue beyond the end of the read and is filled in from the germline J gene. The V and J genes are TRBV29 and TRBJ1-4; weak D call: TRBD1 (6 bases). CDR1 MSHET and CDR2 SYDVDS come from the germline V gene. Trimming stripped 4 bases from V and 0 bases from J, with 9 bases between. The length of the CDR3 is 15 residues. The covered CDR3 bases are TGTGCTAGCAGTTCGGGACAACTTTCCAACGAAAGATTATTT. Protein product: CASSSGQLSNERLF. The whole CDR3 sequence is CASSSGQLSNERLFF.

Of note for this clone: Germline and genes here are mouse. The read comes to an end 1 residue before the CDR3 does, leaving the germline J gene to fill in the end. The chain uses TRBV13-1 and TRBJ2-7; weak D call: TRBD1 (6 bases). Deletions cut 4 bases from V and 7 bases from J, with 12 bases between. The CDR3 runs to 12 residues. Germline V lookup: CDR1 NSHNY, CDR2 SYGAGN. The sequenced CDR3 bases are TGTGCCAGCAGTCACAGGGATGGGGAACAGTAC. It codes for CASSHRDGEQY. The full-length CDR3 reads as CASSHRDGEQYF.

Concerning this clone: Gene names denote mouse genes. Read data end 1 residue before the CDR3 end; the end is taken from the germline J gene. J is TRBJ2-2 and V is TRBV5; D gene uncertain. The germline V and J ends were trimmed by 0 bases and 1 base, with 9 bases remaining between them. The germline CDR1 and CDR2 sequences are LGHNA and YNLKQL (reference sequence). The CDR3 runs 16 residues. The covered CDR3 bases are TGTGCCAGCAGCCAAGAGTTGGGCAGAAACACCGGGCAGCTCTAC. Its translation: CASSQELGRNTGQLY. The entire CDR3 sequence reads CASSQELGRNTGQLYF.

In the case of this clone: Gene names and germline refer to mouse. The read terminates 1 residue ahead of where the CDR3 ends, so the germline J gene completes it. V is TRBV31 and J is TRBJ1-6; the D gene is possibly TRBD1 (6 bases). TRBJ1-6 is placed among ORFs of uncertain function. CDR1 and CDR2 from the germline V gene are GKSSPN and SITVG. The CDR3 has 13 amino acids. V gave up 3 bases and J gave up 3 bases, with 6 bases separating them. CDR3 sequence reads: CAWRQGYNSPLYF. The sequenced part of the CDR3 DNA is TGTGCCTGGAGACAGGGCTATAATTCGCCCCTCTAC.

This clone has only a few counts. Gene names refer to mouse genes. The read gets to within 1 residue of the CDR3 end, and the germline J gene fills in the rest. This rearrangement joins TRBV24 to TRBJ2-1; 9 bases are shared with TRBD1. The trim removed 0 bases at V and 6 bases at J, leaving 3 bases unmatched. Germline V gene data show CDR1 as KGHTA and CDR2 as FRNEEI. The CDR3 consists of 15 residues. The sequenced CDR3 bases are TGTGCCAGCAGTCTGTATTTGGACAGGGGTGCTGAGCAGTTC. Translating it yields CASSLYLDRGAEQF. The whole CDR3 reads CASSLYLDRGAEQFF.

Remarks on this clone: The genes and germline here are from mouse. The read gets to within 1 residue of the CDR3 end, and the germline J gene fills in the rest. V gene TRBV13-1 combines with J gene TRBJ1-5, with TRBD1 as a possible D gene (6 bases). V lost 4 bases to trimming and J lost 0 bases, with 8 bases between them. The CDR3 contains 14 residues. CDR1 NSHNY and CDR2 SYGAGN come from the germline V gene. CDR3 bases read: TGTGCCAGCAGTCGGGACATTAACAACCAGGCTCCGCTT. Its protein is CASSRDINNQAPL. The whole CDR3 sequence reads CASSRDINNQAPLF.